This T cell receptor beta chain was sequenced for a study of blood T cell repertoires in COVID-19. Study-wide background: Sources were T cells, B-cell-depleted T cells, or PBMCs; the material itself was cDNA or gDNA.

This clone appeared a few times. Germline is not matched at one junction end, which may reflect a read error. Germline values: CDR1 LGHNT, CDR2 FRNRAP. The CDR3 sequence is 12 residues long. Repertoires were generated with immunoSEQ multiplex PCR, while TCRdb's copy carries only in-frame clones and drops some. This sample carries roughly 170,000 clones, about 85% of them seen once, and the ten largest clones take roughly 5.4%. While infection was still active, Seattle patients were enrolled and then followed longitudinally. The source of this sequence is a woman in her 50s with COVID-19, enrolled during active disease. J is TRBJ2-1 and V is TRBV12-5; perhaps TRBD1 as D (6 bases). The sequenced material came from peripheral blood. CDR3 in amino acids: CASGLENAWGLF. The CDR3 DNA sequence: TGTGCTAGTGGTTTGGAAAACGCCTGGGGGCTCTTC.